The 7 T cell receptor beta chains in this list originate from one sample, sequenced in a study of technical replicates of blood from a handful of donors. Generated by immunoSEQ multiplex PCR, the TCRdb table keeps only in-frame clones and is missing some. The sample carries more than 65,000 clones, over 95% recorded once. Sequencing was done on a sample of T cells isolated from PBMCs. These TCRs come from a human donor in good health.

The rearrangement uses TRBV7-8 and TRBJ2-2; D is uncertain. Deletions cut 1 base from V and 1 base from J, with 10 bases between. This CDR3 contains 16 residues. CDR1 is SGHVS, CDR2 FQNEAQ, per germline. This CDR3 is CASSLGSAENTGELFF. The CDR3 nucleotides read TGTGCCAGCAGCTTAGGTTCCGCAGAGAACACCGGGGAGCTGTTTTTT.

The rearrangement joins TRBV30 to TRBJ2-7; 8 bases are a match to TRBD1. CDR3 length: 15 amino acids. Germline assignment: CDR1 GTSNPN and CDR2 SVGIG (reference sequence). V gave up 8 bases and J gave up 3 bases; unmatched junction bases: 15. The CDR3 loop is CAGSPWQGAVYEQYF. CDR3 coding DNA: TGTGCCGGAAGCCCCTGGCAGGGGGCGGTCTACGAGCAGTACTTC.

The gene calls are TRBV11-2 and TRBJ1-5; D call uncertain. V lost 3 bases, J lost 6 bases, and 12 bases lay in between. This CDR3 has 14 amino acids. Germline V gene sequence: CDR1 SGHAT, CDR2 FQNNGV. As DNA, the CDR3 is TGTGCCAGCAGCTTCGGTGGATCAGGTCAGCCCCAGCATTTT. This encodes CASSFGGSGQPQHF.

This chain's CDR3 is CASSGGGVQETQYF. The DNA of the CDR3 is TGTGCCAGCAGCGGGGGGGGCGTACAAGAGACCCAGTACTTC. The chain has TRBV9 and TRBJ2-5; the D gene is possibly TRBD2 (7 bases). Trimming removed 3 bases at V and 2 bases at J, with 11 bases between. Germline CDR1 is SGDLS and CDR2 is YYNGEE. The CDR3 runs to 14 residues.

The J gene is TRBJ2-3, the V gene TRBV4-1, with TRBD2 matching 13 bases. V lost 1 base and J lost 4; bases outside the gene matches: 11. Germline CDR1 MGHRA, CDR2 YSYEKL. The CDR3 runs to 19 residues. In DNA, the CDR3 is TGCGCCAGCAGCCAAGTTTCGGGACTAGCGGGAAACCTGGCAGATACGCAGTATTTT. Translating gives CASSQVSGLAGNLADTQYF.

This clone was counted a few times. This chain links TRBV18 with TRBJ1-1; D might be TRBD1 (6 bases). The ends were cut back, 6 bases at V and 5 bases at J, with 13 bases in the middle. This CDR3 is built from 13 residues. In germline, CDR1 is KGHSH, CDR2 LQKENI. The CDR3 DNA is TGTGCCAGCTCCCAAGGACAGCCAACTGAAGCTTTCTTT. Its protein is CASSQGQPTEAFF. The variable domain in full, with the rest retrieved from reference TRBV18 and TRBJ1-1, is NAGVMQNPRHLVRRRGQEARLRCSPMKGHSHVYWYRQLPEEGLKFMVYLQKENIIDESGMPKERFSAEFPKEGPSILRIQQVVRGDSAAYFCASSQGQPTEAFFGQGTRLTVV.

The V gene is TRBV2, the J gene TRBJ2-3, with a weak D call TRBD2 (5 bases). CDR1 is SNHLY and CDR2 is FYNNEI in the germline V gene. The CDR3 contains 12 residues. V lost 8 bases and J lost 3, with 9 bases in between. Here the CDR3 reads CASGLATDTQYF. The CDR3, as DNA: TGTGCCAGCGGGCTAGCTACAGATACGCAGTATTTT. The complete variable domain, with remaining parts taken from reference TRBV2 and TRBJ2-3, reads EPEVTQTPSHQVTQMGQEVILRCVPISNHLYFYWYRQILGQKVEFLVSFYNNEISEKSEIFDDQFSVERPDGSNFTLKIRSTKLEDSAMYFCASGLATDTQYFGPGTRLTVL.